A selection of T cell receptor beta chains follows, all from one sample in a study of T cell changes during pregnancy in multiple sclerosis. Libraries were prepared by immunoSEQ multiplex PCR; TCRdb keeps only in-frame clonotypes and omits some of them. The repertoire holds about 70,000 clones, with around nine tenths as singletons. The starting material was peripheral blood, obtained in the third trimester of pregnancy. The receptors were gathered from a female donor with multiple sclerosis, enrolled in a pregnancy study. Each CDR3 is given with its conserved first and last residue. Each record gives: J gene, clone size, D gene, V gene, CDR3 protein, CDR3 DNA. D genes are given only for firm matches. Size is stated for part of the rows, as once, few or many counts, or as a class when the clone is expanded.

j_call: TRBJ1-1; clone_size: -; d_call: -; v_call: TRBV18; cdr3_aa: CASSPEQTTMNTEAFF; cdr3_nt: TGTGCCAGCTCACCAGAACAGACGACAATGAACACTGAAGCTTTCTTT
j_call: TRBJ2-5; clone_size: -; d_call: TRBD2; v_call: TRBV28; cdr3_aa: CASRAELAIQETQYF; cdr3_nt: TGTGCCAGCCGGGCGGAACTAGCGATTCAAGAGACCCAGTACTTC
j_call: TRBJ2-4; clone_size: -; d_call: TRBD2; v_call: TRBV4-1; cdr3_aa: CASSRGTSGITKNIQYF; cdr3_nt: TGCGCCAGCAGCCGAGGGACTAGCGGCATCACCAAAAACATTCAGTACTTC
j_call: TRBJ2-4; clone_size: -; d_call: -; v_call: TRBV30; cdr3_aa: CAWSGQGSQNIQYF; cdr3_nt: TGTGCCTGGAGTGGGCAGGGGAGTCAAAACATTCAGTACTTC
j_call: TRBJ2-5; clone_size: -; d_call: TRBD2; v_call: TRBV30; cdr3_aa: CAWNGGSKTQYF; cdr3_nt: TGTGCCTGGAATGGCGGGAGTAAGACCCAGTACTTC
j_call: TRBJ2-7; clone_size: -; d_call: -; v_call: TRBV29-1; cdr3_aa: CSGATGLSSYEQYF; cdr3_nt: TGCAGCGGAGCTACGGGACTGAGCTCCTACGAGCAGTACTTC
j_call: TRBJ1-2; clone_size: -; d_call: -; v_call: TRBV28; cdr3_aa: CASSTTLSYGYTF; cdr3_nt: TGTGCCAGCAGTACGACTCTAAGCTATGGCTACACCTTC
j_call: TRBJ1-1; clone_size: -; d_call: -; v_call: TRBV6-5; cdr3_aa: CASSYSEQVRDTEAFF; cdr3_nt: TGTGCCAGCAGTTACTCCGAGCAGGTGCGGGACACTGAAGCTTTCTTT
j_call: TRBJ2-5; clone_size: -; d_call: -; v_call: TRBV10-1; cdr3_aa: CASSKDFSQETQYF; cdr3_nt: TGCGCCAGCAGCAAGGACTTTTCGCAAGAGACCCAGTACTTC
j_call: TRBJ2-1; clone_size: -; d_call: -; v_call: TRBV4-3; cdr3_aa: CASSQGGFRPYNEQFF; cdr3_nt: TGCGCCAGCAGCCAAGGCGGGTTCCGCCCCTACAATGAGCAGTTCTTC
j_call: TRBJ2-2; clone_size: once; d_call: TRBD1; v_call: TRBV28; cdr3_aa: CASSSGWGTENTGELFF; cdr3_nt: TGTGCCAGCAGTTCAGGGTGGGGGACAGAAAACACCGGGGAGCTGTTTTTT
j_call: TRBJ1-5; clone_size: -; d_call: -; v_call: TRBV29-1; cdr3_aa: CSVDTDRNSNQPQHF; cdr3_nt: TGCAGCGTTGATACAGACAGGAATAGCAATCAGCCCCAGCATTTT
j_call: TRBJ2-2; clone_size: -; d_call: TRBD2; v_call: TRBV18; cdr3_aa: CASSPLTGLEGTGELFF; cdr3_nt: TGTGCCAGCTCACCACTCACGGGACTAGAGGGCACCGGGGAGCTGTTTTTT
j_call: TRBJ2-1; clone_size: -; d_call: TRBD2; v_call: TRBV5-1; cdr3_aa: CASFGGGAGPYNEQFF; cdr3_nt: TGCGCCAGCTTTGGGGGAGGAGCGGGACCCTACAATGAGCAGTTCTTC
j_call: TRBJ2-7; clone_size: -; d_call: -; v_call: TRBV11-2; cdr3_aa: CASSFGSPYEQYF; cdr3_nt: TGTGCCAGCAGCTTCGGGAGTCCCTACGAGCAGTACTTC
j_call: TRBJ2-2; clone_size: -; d_call: -; v_call: TRBV19; cdr3_aa: CASRTEFTGELFF; cdr3_nt: TGTGCCAGTAGGACAGAATTTACCGGGGAGCTGTTTTTT
j_call: TRBJ2-1; clone_size: few; d_call: -; v_call: TRBV5-4; cdr3_aa: CASSLATYNEQFF; cdr3_nt: TGTGCCAGCAGCTTGGCAACATACAATGAGCAGTTCTTC
j_call: TRBJ1-5; clone_size: -; d_call: -; v_call: TRBV6-1; cdr3_aa: CASSLPGLGNQPQHF; cdr3_nt: TGTGCCAGCAGTTTACCAGGGCTGGGCAATCAGCCCCAGCATTTT
j_call: TRBJ1-1; clone_size: -; d_call: TRBD1; v_call: TRBV7-2; cdr3_aa: CASSSDRGRFYVFF; cdr3_nt: TGTGCCAGCAGCTCGGACAGGGGGCGATTTTACGTTTTCTTT
j_call: TRBJ2-2; clone_size: -; d_call: -; v_call: TRBV18; cdr3_aa: CASSPKGEELFF; cdr3_nt: TGTGCCAGCTCACCGAAGGGGGAGGAGCTGTTTTTT
j_call: TRBJ1-3; clone_size: -; d_call: -; v_call: TRBV7-9; cdr3_aa: CASSPSGNTIYF; cdr3_nt: TGTGCCAGCAGCCCGAGTGGAAACACCATATATTTT
j_call: TRBJ2-5; clone_size: -; d_call: -; v_call: TRBV19; cdr3_aa: CASRAAAEETQYF; cdr3_nt: TGTGCCAGTAGGGCGGCAGCTGAAGAGACCCAGTACTTC
j_call: TRBJ1-2; clone_size: -; d_call: -; v_call: TRBV5-1; cdr3_aa: CASSSTGLDGSGGYTF; cdr3_nt: TGCGCCAGCAGCTCGACTGGACTCGATGGGTCTGGTGGCTACACCTTC
j_call: TRBJ1-2; clone_size: -; d_call: -; v_call: TRBV2; cdr3_aa: CASSGSTKDYGYTF; cdr3_nt: TGTGCCAGCAGTGGAAGTACAAAGGACTACGGCTACACCTTC
j_call: TRBJ2-3; clone_size: -; d_call: -; v_call: TRBV5-1; cdr3_aa: CASSLEGGEDTQYF; cdr3_nt: TGCGCCAGCAGCTTGGAAGGGGGGGAGGATACGCAGTATTTT
j_call: TRBJ1-3; clone_size: -; d_call: -; v_call: TRBV5-1; cdr3_aa: CASSLQGSGGNTIYF; cdr3_nt: TGCGCCAGCAGCCTACAGGGATCGGGCGGAAACACCATATATTTT